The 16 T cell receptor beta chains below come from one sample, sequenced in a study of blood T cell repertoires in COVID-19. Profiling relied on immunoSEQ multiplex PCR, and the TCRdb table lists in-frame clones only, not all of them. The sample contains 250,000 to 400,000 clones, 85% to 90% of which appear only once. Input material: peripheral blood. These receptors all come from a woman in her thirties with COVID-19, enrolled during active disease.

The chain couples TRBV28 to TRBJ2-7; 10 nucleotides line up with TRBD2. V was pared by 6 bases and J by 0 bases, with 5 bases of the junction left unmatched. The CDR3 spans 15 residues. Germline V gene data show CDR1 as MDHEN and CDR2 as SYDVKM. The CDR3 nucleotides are TGTGCCAGCAGCCGCTTAGCGGGAGGCTCCTACGAGCAGTACTTC. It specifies CASSRLAGGSYEQYF. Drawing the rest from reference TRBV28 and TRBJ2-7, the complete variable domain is DVKVTQSSRYLVKRTGEKVFLECVQDMDHENMFWYRQDPGLGLRLIYFSYDVKMKEKGDIPEGYSVSREKKERFSLILESASTNQTSMYLCASSRLAGGSYEQYFGPGTRLTVT.

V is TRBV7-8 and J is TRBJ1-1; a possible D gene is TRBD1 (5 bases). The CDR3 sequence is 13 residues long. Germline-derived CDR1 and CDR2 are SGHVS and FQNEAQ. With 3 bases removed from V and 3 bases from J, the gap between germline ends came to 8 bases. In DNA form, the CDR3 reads TGTGCCAGCAGCTTGACAGAAGACACTGAAGCTTTCTTT. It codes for CASSLTEDTEAFF. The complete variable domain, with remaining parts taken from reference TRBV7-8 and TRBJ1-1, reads GAGVSQSPRYKVAKRGQDVALRCDPISGHVSLFWYQQALGQGPEFLTYFQNEAQLDKSGLPSDRFFAERPEGSVSTLKIQRTQQEDSAVYLCASSLTEDTEAFFGQGTRLTVV.

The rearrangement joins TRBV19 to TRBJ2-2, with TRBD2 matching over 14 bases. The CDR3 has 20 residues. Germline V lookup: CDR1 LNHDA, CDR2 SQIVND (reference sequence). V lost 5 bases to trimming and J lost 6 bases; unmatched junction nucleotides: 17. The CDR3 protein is CASSSYAGTSGSTRAGELFF. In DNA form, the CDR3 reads TGTGCCAGTAGTTCCTACGCCGGGACTAGCGGGAGTACTAGGGCCGGGGAGCTGTTTTTT.

The CDR3 reads CASSPDSHTEAFF. The CDR3 DNA reads TGTGCCAGCAGCCCGGACAGCCACACTGAAGCTTTCTTT. The chain carries TRBV5-6 and TRBJ1-1, with a weak D call TRBD1 (6 bases). Germline V gives CDR1 SGHDT, CDR2 YYEEEE. V lost 4 bases and J lost 3, with 10 bases in between. The CDR3 runs 13 residues.

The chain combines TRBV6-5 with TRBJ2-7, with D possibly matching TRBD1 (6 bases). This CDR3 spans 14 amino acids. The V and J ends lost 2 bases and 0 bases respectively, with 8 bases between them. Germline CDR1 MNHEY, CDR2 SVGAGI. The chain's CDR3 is CASSYGDISYEQYF. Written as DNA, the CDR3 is TGTGCCAGCAGTTACGGGGACATCTCCTACGAGCAGTACTTC.

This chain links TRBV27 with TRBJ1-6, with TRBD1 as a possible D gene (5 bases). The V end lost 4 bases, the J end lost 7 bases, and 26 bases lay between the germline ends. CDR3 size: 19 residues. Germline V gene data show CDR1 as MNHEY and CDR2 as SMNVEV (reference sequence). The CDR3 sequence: CASSSVHIRPGLRNSPLHF. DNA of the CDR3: TGTGCCAGCAGTTCAGTACACATCCGTCCGGGACTGCGAAATTCACCCCTCCACTTT.

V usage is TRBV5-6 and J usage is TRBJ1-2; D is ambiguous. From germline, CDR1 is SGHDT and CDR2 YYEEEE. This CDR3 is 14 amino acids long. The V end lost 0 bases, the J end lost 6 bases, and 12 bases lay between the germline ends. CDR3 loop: CASSLARPLNGYTF. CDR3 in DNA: TGTGCCAGCAGCTTGGCGCGGCCATTGAATGGCTACACCTTC.

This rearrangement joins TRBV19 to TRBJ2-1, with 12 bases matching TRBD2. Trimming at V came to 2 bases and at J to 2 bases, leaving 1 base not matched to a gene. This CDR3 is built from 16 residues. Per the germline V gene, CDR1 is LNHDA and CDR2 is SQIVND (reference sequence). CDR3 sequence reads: CASSIRTSGTYNEQFF. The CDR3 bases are TGTGCCAGTAGTATAAGGACTAGCGGGACCTACAATGAGCAGTTCTTC.

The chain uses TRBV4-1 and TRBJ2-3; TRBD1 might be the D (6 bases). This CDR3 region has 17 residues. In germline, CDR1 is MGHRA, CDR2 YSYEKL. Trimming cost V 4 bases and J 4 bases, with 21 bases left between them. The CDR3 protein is CASSLSVTGLIADTQYF. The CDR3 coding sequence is TGCGCCAGCAGCCTCTCGGTGACAGGCCTGATCGCAGATACGCAGTATTTT.

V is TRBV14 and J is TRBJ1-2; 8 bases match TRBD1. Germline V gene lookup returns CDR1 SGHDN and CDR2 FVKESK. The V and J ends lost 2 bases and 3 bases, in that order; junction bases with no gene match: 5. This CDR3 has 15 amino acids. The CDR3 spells CASSQTRQGHYGYTF. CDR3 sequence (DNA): TGTGCCAGCAGCCAAACAAGACAGGGGCACTATGGCTACACCTTC.

Here the CDR3 reads CAWSVRRGLEGYTF. CDR3 DNA: TGTGCCTGGAGTGTACGCCGGGGTTTGGAGGGCTACACCTTC. The V and J genes are TRBV30 and TRBJ1-2; D is ambiguous. Germline-derived CDR1 and CDR2 are GTSNPN and SVGIG (reference sequence). This CDR3 region has 14 residues. Trimming cost V 0 bases and J 8 bases, with 16 bases left between them.

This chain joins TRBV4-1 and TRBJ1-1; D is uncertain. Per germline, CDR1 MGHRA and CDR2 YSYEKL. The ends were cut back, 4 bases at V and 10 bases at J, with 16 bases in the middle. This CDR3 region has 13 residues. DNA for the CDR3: TGCGCCAGCAGCCTGGGAGTCGACCAAGCAGCTTTCTTT. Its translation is CASSLGVDQAAFF.

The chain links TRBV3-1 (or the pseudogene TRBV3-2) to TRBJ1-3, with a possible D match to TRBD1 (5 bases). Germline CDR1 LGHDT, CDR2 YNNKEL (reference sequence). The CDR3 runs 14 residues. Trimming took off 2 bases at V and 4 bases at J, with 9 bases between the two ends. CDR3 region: CASSQQGGGNTIYF. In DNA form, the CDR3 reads TGTGCCAGCAGCCAACAGGGAGGCGGAAACACCATATATTTT.

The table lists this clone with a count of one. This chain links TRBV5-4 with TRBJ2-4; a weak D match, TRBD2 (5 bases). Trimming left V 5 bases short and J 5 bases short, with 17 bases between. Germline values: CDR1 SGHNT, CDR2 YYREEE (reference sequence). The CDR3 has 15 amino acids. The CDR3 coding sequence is TGTGCCAGCAGTAATGGTGTCGGGGAACAAAACATTCAGTACTTC. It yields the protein CASSNGVGEQNIQYF.

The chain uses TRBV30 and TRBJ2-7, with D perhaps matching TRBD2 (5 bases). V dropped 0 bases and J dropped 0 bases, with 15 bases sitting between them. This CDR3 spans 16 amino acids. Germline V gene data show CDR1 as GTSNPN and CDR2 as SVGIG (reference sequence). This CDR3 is CAWSVLGAGNSYEQYF. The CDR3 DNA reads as TGTGCCTGGAGTGTACTCGGCGCGGGTAACTCCTACGAGCAGTACTTC.

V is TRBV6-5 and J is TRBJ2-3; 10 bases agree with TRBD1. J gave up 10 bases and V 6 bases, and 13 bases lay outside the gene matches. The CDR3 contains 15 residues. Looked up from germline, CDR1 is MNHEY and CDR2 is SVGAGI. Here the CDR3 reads CASSKGTGQGSAQYF. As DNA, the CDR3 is TGTGCCAGCAGCAAAGGAACGGGACAGGGGTCCGCGCAGTATTTT.